The source of this T cell receptor (beta chain) is a study of cytomegalovirus exposure and HLA in healthy donors. The primer mix had 60 Vbeta and 13 Jbeta primers. The method was immunoSEQ multiplex PCR; TCRdb's version includes in-frame clones alone and lacks a portion of them. Here the sample spans roughly 120,000 clones, about four fifths being singletons. The CDR3 has 13 residues. V lost 1 base to trimming and J lost 8 bases, with 9 bases between them. CDR1 is SEHNR, CDR2 FQNEAQ, per germline (reference sequence). The sample was PBMCs. The chain carries TRBV7-9 and TRBJ2-1; unclear D gene. This clonotype was sampled from a woman in her thirties in good health and CMV-seronegative. The CDR3 region has the DNA TGTGCCAGCAGCTTAGTCTGGAGCTATGAGCAGTTCTTC. It is translated as CASSLVWSYEQFF.